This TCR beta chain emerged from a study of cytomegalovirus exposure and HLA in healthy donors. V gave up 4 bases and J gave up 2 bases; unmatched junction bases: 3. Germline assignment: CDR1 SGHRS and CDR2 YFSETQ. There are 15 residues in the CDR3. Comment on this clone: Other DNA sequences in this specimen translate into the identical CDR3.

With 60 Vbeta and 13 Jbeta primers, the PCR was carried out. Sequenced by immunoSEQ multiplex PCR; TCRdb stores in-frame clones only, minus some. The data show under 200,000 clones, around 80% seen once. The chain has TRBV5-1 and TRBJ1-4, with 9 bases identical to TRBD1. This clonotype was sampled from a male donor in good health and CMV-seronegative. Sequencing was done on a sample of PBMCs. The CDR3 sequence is CASSPGTGTNEKLFF. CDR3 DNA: TGCGCCAGCAGCCCCGGGACAGGGACTAATGAAAAACTGTTTTTT.